These 27 T cell receptor beta chains came from one sample sequenced in a study of OX40 agonist ivuxolimab in advanced cancers. Receptor amplification or capture employed the immunoSEQ multiplex PCR assay. Imported from immuneACCESS, the table was reduced by TCRdb to in-frame sequences with V and J called. These copies leave out some clones; in studies compared against another copy, an unresolved V gene accounts for under half, and the cause of the remainder is not known. This sample comprises around 26,000 clones, 85% to 90% of them detected only once. The ten largest clonotypes hold 34% of the sample. The input for sequencing was CD4+ or CD8+ T cells sorted from blood, taken in a trial of the OX40 agonist ivuxolimab. Source of these receptors: an adult with an advanced solid tumor such as melanoma, head and neck, liver or kidney cancer.

The chain joins TRBV7-9 to TRBJ2-5; TRBD2 might be the D (5 bases). Trimming shortened V by 5 bases and J by 4 bases, and 11 bases separated the two germline ends. CDR3 length: 13 amino acids. Germline-derived CDR1 and CDR2 are SEHNR and FQNEAQ (reference sequence). The DNA for the CDR3 is TGTGCCAGCAGCCCCAGCGGAGGAGAGACCCAGTACTTC. It translates to CASSPSGGETQYF. The whole variable domain, remainder taken from reference TRBV7-9 and TRBJ2-5, is DTGVSQNPRHKITKRGQNVTFRCDPISEHNRLYWYRQTLGQGPEFLTYFQNEAQLEKSRLLSDRFSAERPKGSFSTLEIQRTEQGDSAMYLCASSPSGGETQYFGPGTRLLVL.

The rearrangement joins TRBV9 to TRBJ2-1; 7 bases line up with TRBD2. CDR3 size: 18 residues. Germline V gene lookup returns CDR1 SGDLS and CDR2 YYNGEE. The V segment lost 0 bases and the J segment 3 bases; nucleotides outside the gene matches: 12. The CDR3 DNA is TGTGCCAGCAGCGTAGGACATGCTTTAACTAGCGACTACAATGAGCAGTTCTTC. This encodes CASSVGHALTSDYNEQFF.

The chain links TRBV11-2 to TRBJ2-1, with 10 bases that match TRBD1. The CDR3 has 13 amino acids. Looked up from germline, CDR1 is SGHAT and CDR2 is FQNNGV. Trimming cost V 11 bases and J 9 bases; bases outside gene matches: 10. The CDR3 sequence is CAGTGTGDFEQFF. CDR3 nucleotides: TGTGCCGGAACCGGGACAGGGGATTTTGAGCAGTTCTTC. The whole variable domain, remainder taken from reference TRBV11-2 and TRBJ2-1, is EAGVAQSPRYKIIEKRQSVAFWCNPISGHATLYWYQQILGQGPKLLIQFQNNGVVDDSQLPKDRFSAERLKGVDSTLKIQPAKLEDSAVYLCAGTGTGDFEQFFGPGTRLTVL.

The chain is built from TRBV29-1 and TRBJ2-7; TRBD1 agrees at 8 bases. This CDR3 has 12 residues. In germline, CDR1 is SQVTM, CDR2 ANQGSEA. Trimming at V came to 5 bases and at J to 2 bases, leaving 2 bases not matched to a gene. The CDR3 here is CSVSQGAYEQYF. Written as DNA, the CDR3 is TGCAGCGTTTCACAGGGGGCCTACGAGCAGTACTTC.

The V gene is TRBV5-4, the J gene TRBJ2-7; D unresolved. This CDR3 contains 13 residues. V lost 0 bases and J lost 3, with 7 bases in between. The germline gives CDR1 SGHNT, CDR2 YYREEE (reference sequence). The CDR3 loop is CASSLDGIYEQYF. In DNA, the CDR3 is TGTGCCAGCAGCTTGGATGGTATCTACGAGCAGTACTTC.

The chain combines TRBV9 with TRBJ1-1; 11 nucleotides match TRBD1. This CDR3 contains 17 residues. The germline V gene has CDR1 SGDLS and CDR2 YYNGEE. The V and J ends lost 4 bases and 4 bases, in that order; junction bases with no gene match: 12. The CDR3 here is CASSPRAGTGGSTEAFF. The CDR3 DNA reads as TGTGCCAGCAGCCCCAGGGCGGGGACAGGGGGTAGCACTGAAGCTTTCTTT.

This rearrangement joins TRBV4-3 to TRBJ2-2; the D is unclear. V was trimmed by 0 bases and J by 8 bases, leaving 16 bases between them. Germline assignment: CDR1 LGHNA and CDR2 YSLEER. The CDR3 has 16 residues. The CDR3 protein is CASSQDRPPMLGELFF. CDR3 bases: TGCGCCAGCAGCCAAGATCGGCCCCCCATGCTAGGGGAGCTGTTTTTT.

The chain has TRBV6-5 and TRBJ2-2; no reliable D call. Germline values: CDR1 MNHEY, CDR2 SVGAGI. V dropped 0 bases and J dropped 5 bases, with 7 bases sitting between them. This CDR3 is 14 amino acids long. CDR3 nucleotides: TGTGCCAGCAGTTACTCGGGTGTGACCGGGGAGCTGTTTTTT. Protein sequence: CASSYSGVTGELFF.

This clone was counted once. The chain's CDR3 is CASSQDQSDGSEAFF. The CDR3 DNA is TGCGCCAGCAGCCAAGATCAAAGCGACGGATCTGAAGCTTTCTTT. The chain combines TRBV4-3 with TRBJ1-1; D gene uncertain. The germline V and J ends were trimmed by 0 bases and 6 bases, with 14 bases remaining between them. Per the germline V gene, CDR1 is LGHNA and CDR2 is YSLEER. This CDR3 has 15 amino acids.

This chain links TRBV30 with TRBJ2-7, with D uncertain. Germline-derived CDR1 and CDR2 are GTSNPN and SVGIG (reference sequence). The CDR3 runs to 11 residues. V dropped 1 base and J dropped 12 bases, with 13 bases sitting between them. CDR3 amino acids: CAWSDGPLPYF. The CDR3 DNA follows: TGTGCCTGGAGTGACGGACCCTTGCCGTACTTC. The complete variable domain, with remaining parts taken from reference TRBV30 and TRBJ2-7, reads SQTIHQWPATLVQPVGSPLSLECTVEGTSNPNLYWYRQAAGRGLQLLFYSVGIGQISSEVPQNLSASRPQDRQFILSSKKLLLSDSGFYLCAWSDGPLPYFGPGTRLTVT.

V is TRBV5-1 and J is TRBJ2-5, with a possible D match to TRBD1 (5 bases). V was trimmed by 4 bases and J by 1 base, leaving 14 bases between them. The CDR3 has 15 residues. Looked up from germline, CDR1 is SGHRS and CDR2 is YFSETQ. The CDR3, as DNA: TGCGCCAGCAGCCCAGCCTCAGGGCCCCAAGAGACCCAGTACTTC. Protein: CASSPASGPQETQYF. Filled out from reference TRBV5-1 and TRBJ2-5, the complete variable domain reads KAGVTQTPRYLIKTRGQQVTLSCSPISGHRSVSWYQQTPGQGLQFLFEYFSETQRNKGNFPGRFSGRQFSNSRSEMNVSTLELGDSALYLCASSPASGPQETQYFGPGTRLLVL.

CDR3 in DNA: TGTGCCAGCAGCCCCGACAGGGGAGAGACCCAGTACTTC. Protein: CASSPDRGETQYF. The chain has TRBV5-6 and TRBJ2-5, with 8 bases identical to TRBD1. V was clipped by 4 bases and J by 4 bases; unmatched bases: 3. Germline CDR1 is SGHDT and CDR2 is YYEEEE. The CDR3 has 13 amino acids.

The chain joins TRBV5-1 to TRBJ2-6; 8 bases are shared with TRBD2. J was trimmed by 2 bases and V by 5 bases; bases with no gene match: 15. Germline V lookup: CDR1 SGHRS, CDR2 YFSETQ. The CDR3 is made up of 19 amino acids. The CDR3 DNA follows: TGCGCCAGCAGGATCACCTTTCAAGCGGGAGTCGCTGGGGCCAACGTCCTGACTTTC. Its protein is CASRITFQAGVAGANVLTF.

This clone was seen just once. The chain joins TRBV21-1 to TRBJ1-2. TRBV21-1 is flagged as a pseudogene. The CDR3 runs to 15 residues. The CDR3 bases are TGTGCCAGCAGCAAAGGGGACGGGGGGCCATATGGCTACACCTTC. Translating it yields CASSKGDGGPYGYTF.

This chain uses TRBV7-9 with TRBJ2-7; either TRBD1 or TRBD2 may fit D (5 bases each). V was pared by 5 bases and J by 4 bases, with 12 bases between. Germline V lookup: CDR1 SEHNR, CDR2 FQNEAQ (reference sequence). The CDR3 runs 13 residues. The CDR3 loop is CASSPEGFYEQYF. The CDR3 DNA follows: TGTGCCAGCAGCCCAGAGGGGTTTTACGAGCAGTACTTC. The entire variable domain, with the rest obtained from reference TRBV7-9 and TRBJ2-7, is as follows: DTGVSQNPRHKITKRGQNVTFRCDPISEHNRLYWYRQTLGQGPEFLTYFQNEAQLEKSRLLSDRFSAERPKGSFSTLEIQRTEQGDSAMYLCASSPEGFYEQYFGPGTRLTVT.

This sequence joins TRBV27 and TRBJ2-7, with TRBD2 identical over 7 bases. Per the germline V gene, CDR1 is MNHEY and CDR2 is SMNVEV (reference sequence). V shed 3 bases and J 6 bases; nucleotides not matched to a gene: 8. The CDR3 covers 14 residues. CDR3 amino acids: CASSFGGVYGEQYF. The CDR3 DNA is TGTGCCAGCAGTTTTGGGGGGGTTTACGGCGAGCAGTACTTC.

J is TRBJ1-1 and V is TRBV6-4, with TRBD1 matching 9 bases. The length of the CDR3 is 13 residues. The J segment lost 4 bases and the V segment lost 6 bases, leaving 3 bases of the junction unmatched. Germline V lookup: CDR1 MRHNA, CDR2 SNTAGT. CDR3 nucleotides: TGTGCCAGCAGCCTGACAGGGGGCACTGAAGCTTTCTTT. Amino acids: CASSLTGGTEAFF.

V and J are TRBV7-2 and TRBJ2-5; D is perhaps TRBD1 (5 bases). The CDR3 runs 14 residues. The germline V and J ends were trimmed by 1 base and 1 base, with 7 bases remaining between them. Germline CDR1 and CDR2: SGHTA and FQGNSA. The CDR3 protein is CASSLEDSQETQYF. The CDR3 coding sequence is TGTGCCAGCAGCTTAGAAGACAGCCAAGAGACCCAGTACTTC.

The chain combines TRBV7-3 with TRBJ2-7, with D perhaps matching TRBD1 (7 bases). The CDR3 spans 15 residues. CDR1 and CDR2 (germline): SGHTA, FQGTGA. The ends were cut back, 5 bases at V and 3 bases at J, with 17 bases in the middle. The CDR3 loop is CASSPGAGGGYEQYF. CDR3 bases: TGTGCCAGCAGCCCCGGGGCAGGGGGAGGCTACGAGCAGTACTTC. Full variable domain (remainder filled in from reference TRBV7-3 and TRBJ2-7): GAGVSQTPSNKVTEKGKYVELRCDPISGHTALYWYRQSLGQGPEFLIYFQGTGAADDSGLPNDRFFAVRPEGSVSTLKIQRTERGDSAVYLCASSPGAGGGYEQYFGPGTRLTVT.

The gene calls are TRBV7-3 and TRBJ2-2, with D perhaps TRBD1 (6 bases). V was clipped by 1 base and J by 7 bases, with 16 bases between them. Germline CDR1 reads SGHTA; CDR2 reads FQGTGA. The CDR3 length is 16 residues. The CDR3 region has the DNA TGTGCCAGCAGCTTAAACCGACCAGGGGCGGGCGGGGAGCTGTTTTTT. The encoded protein is CASSLNRPGAGGELFF.

This clone counts as hyperexpanded (1% or more). V gene TRBV10-2 combines with J gene TRBJ1-1, with TRBD1 as a possible D gene (5 bases). The CDR3 runs 14 residues. The ends were cut back, 8 bases at V and 1 base at J, with 14 bases in the middle. Germline V gene lookup returns CDR1 WSHSY and CDR2 SAAADI. The CDR3 bases are TGCGCCAGCCGGGATGCGACAGAGAACACTGAAGCTTTCTTT. Encoded protein: CASRDATENTEAFF.

This chain joins TRBV6-5 and TRBJ1-1, with 11 positions matching TRBD1. V dropped 5 bases and J dropped 7; count of bases not matched to a gene: 9. CDR3 length: 15 residues. CDR1 MNHEY and CDR2 SVGAGI come from the germline V gene. This CDR3 is CASSHGQGALVEAFF. The CDR3 coding sequence is TGTGCCAGCAGTCACGGACAGGGGGCCTTAGTTGAAGCTTTCTTT.

The chain uses TRBV7-9 and TRBJ1-1; the match to TRBD1 covers 7 bases. Germline V gene lookup returns CDR1 SEHNR and CDR2 FQNEAQ (reference sequence). With 8 bases clipped from V and 0 bases from J, the junction kept 12 bases outside the gene matches. This CDR3 contains 16 residues. CDR3 in amino acids: CASADPLTGMNTEAFF. CDR3 nucleotides: TGTGCCAGCGCCGATCCTTTGACAGGGATGAACACTGAAGCTTTCTTT.

By sample share, this clone is medium-sized. The rearrangement links TRBV7-9 to TRBJ1-1, with D maybe TRBD1 (5 bases). The CDR3 contains 15 residues. The V end lost 6 bases, the J end lost 6 bases, and 20 bases lay between the germline ends. Germline V lookup: CDR1 SEHNR, CDR2 FQNEAQ (reference sequence). The CDR3 region is CASSQMTDLGPEAFF. The CDR3 nucleotides are TGTGCCAGCAGTCAAATGACGGACCTGGGACCTGAAGCTTTCTTT.

The chain links TRBV6-6 to TRBJ2-2, with D maybe TRBD1 (6 bases). V was pared by 6 bases and J by 3 bases, with 14 bases between. CDR3 length equals 15 residues. Looked up from germline, CDR1 is MNHNY and CDR2 is SVGAGI (reference sequence). CDR3 residues: CASSPQGIDTGELFF. The CDR3 coding sequence is TGTGCCAGCAGCCCACAGGGTATCGACACCGGGGAGCTGTTTTTT.

The chain employs TRBV2 and TRBJ2-5; 11 bases match TRBD2. Per the germline V gene, CDR1 is SNHLY and CDR2 is FYNNEI. This CDR3 contains 16 residues. V lost 2 bases to trimming and J lost 2 bases; unmatched junction nucleotides: 4. The CDR3 region is CASSERLAGRQETQYF. The CDR3 DNA reads TGTGCCAGCAGTGAACGACTAGCGGGGAGACAAGAGACCCAGTACTTC.

Written as DNA, the CDR3 is TGTGCCAGCTGGAAGGGAGATGGCTCACCCCTCCACTTT. Protein sequence: CASWKGDGSPLHF. The chain recombines TRBV7-9 with TRBJ1-6; D uncertain. Germline V gene lookup returns CDR1 SEHNR and CDR2 FQNEAQ (reference sequence). V was cut by 8 bases and J by 10 bases, with 15 bases left in between. CDR3 length equals 13 residues.